This paragraph reports one T cell receptor (beta chain). With 0 bases removed from V and 0 bases from J, the gap between germline ends came to 8 bases. The CDR3 contains 15 residues. Germline V gives CDR1 SGHAT, CDR2 FQNNGV. Only in-frame clones appear in the TCRdb table, and some are missing; sequencing was by immunoSEQ multiplex PCR. The data show several thousand clones, with roughly four fifths seen just once and over 60% held by the top ten. This sample is drawn from a study of STAT5B mutations in CD4+ large granular lymphocyte leukemia. This chain links TRBV11-2 with TRBJ2-5; D is ambiguous. The sequencing sample was made of PBMCs. The receptor was derived from a man in his 70s with CD4+ T-cell large granular lymphocyte leukemia. This chain's CDR3 is CASSLEGPYQETQYF. In DNA form, the CDR3 reads TGTGCCAGCAGCTTAGAAGGACCGTACCAAGAGACCCAGTACTTC.